These 13 T cell receptor beta chains originate from one sample sequenced in a study of OX40 agonist ivuxolimab in advanced cancers. TCRdb keeps only in-frame clones here, not all; method: immunoSEQ multiplex PCR. The sample has 48,000 or so clones; about three quarters are singletons. Sequencing used CD4+ or CD8+ T cells sorted from blood, obtained in a trial of the OX40 agonist ivuxolimab. The receptors were sampled from an adult with an advanced solid tumor such as melanoma, head and neck, liver or kidney cancer.

The chain employs TRBV7-2 and TRBJ2-7; D is perhaps TRBD2 (7 bases). The V gene lost 6 bases and the J gene lost 2 bases, with 17 bases spanning the gap. The CDR3 is 15 residues long. Per the germline V gene, CDR1 is SGHTA and CDR2 is FQGNSA. CDR3 region: CASRGPGRGPYEQYF. CDR3 nucleotides: TGTGCCAGCAGGGGGCCGGGGCGGGGGCCCTACGAGCAGTACTTC.

This clone was detected only a few times. The V gene is TRBV5-1, the J gene TRBJ1-6; maybe TRBD1 (6 bases). This CDR3 is 15 amino acids long. The germline gives CDR1 SGHRS, CDR2 YFSETQ. The V gene lost 4 bases and the J gene lost 9 bases, with 17 bases spanning the gap. For the CDR3, the DNA is TGCGCCAGCAGCACGGGGGGGCAGGGTCGTTCACCCCTCCACTTT. It encodes CASSTGGQGRSPLHF.

V gene TRBV10-3 combines with J gene TRBJ2-1; 8 bases are shared with TRBD2. The CDR3 is made up of 13 amino acids. J was trimmed by 9 bases and V by 6 bases; bases with no gene match: 7. Germline CDR1 and CDR2: ENHRY and SYGVKD. In DNA, the CDR3 is TGTGCCATCAGGAGTGTGGGACTAGGTGAGCAGTTCTTC. Translated, it gives CAIRSVGLGEQFF.

The chain combines TRBV30 with TRBJ1-3, with TRBD1 matching 11 bases. The CDR3 is 15 residues long. Trimming removed 1 base from V and 3 bases from J; junction bases left unmatched: 2. CDR1 is GTSNPN and CDR2 is SVGIG in the germline V gene (reference sequence). CDR3 nucleotide sequence: TGTGCCTGGAGTGGGACAGGGGGCTTTGGAAACACCATATATTTT. Residues: CAWSGTGGFGNTIYF. Full variable domain (outside the CDR3, taken from reference TRBV30 and TRBJ1-3): SQTIHQWPATLVQPVGSPLSLECTVEGTSNPNLYWYRQAAGRGLQLLFYSVGIGQISSEVPQNLSASRPQDRQFILSSKKLLLSDSGFYLCAWSGTGGFGNTIYFGEGSWLTVV.

This clone showed up just once. CDR3 amino acids: CASSESFGGGYGYTF. The DNA for the CDR3 is TGTGCCAGCAGTGAGTCCTTCGGGGGAGGCTATGGCTACACCTTC. This chain joins TRBV25-1 and TRBJ1-2; D perhaps matches TRBD1 (5 bases). This CDR3 has 15 amino acids. Germline values: CDR1 MGHDK, CDR2 SYGVNS. V lost 3 bases and J 4 bases, leaving 15 bases between the germline ends.

The chain employs TRBV7-9 and TRBJ1-1, with D uncertain. Germline lookup yields CDR1 SEHNR and CDR2 FQNEAQ (reference sequence). V lost 6 bases to trimming and J lost 8 bases, with 16 bases between them. The CDR3 is 13 residues long. The CDR3 region has the DNA TGTGCCAGCAGACAACCTTCGATTAACGAAGCTTTCTTT. It encodes CASRQPSINEAFF.

The CDR3 DNA reads TGTGCCAGTAGTATTATACGGGGAGCCTACGAGCAGTACTTC. As protein: CASSIIRGAYEQYF. The chain carries TRBV19 and TRBJ2-7; D perhaps matches TRBD2 (5 bases). Trimming took 3 bases from V and 2 from J, leaving 11 bases between them. This CDR3 is built from 14 residues. Per the germline V gene, CDR1 is LNHDA and CDR2 is SQIVND (reference sequence).

The chain employs TRBV11-2 and TRBJ2-7; TRBD2 might be the D (6 bases). Germline CDR1 SGHAT, CDR2 FQNNGV. This CDR3 contains 16 residues. V shed 2 bases and J shed 1 base, with 15 bases lying between them. CDR3 in amino acids: CASSLFSGGWSYEQYF. The CDR3 coding sequence is TGTGCCAGCAGCTTATTTAGCGGAGGTTGGTCCTACGAGCAGTACTTC.

The V gene is TRBV2, the J gene TRBJ1-4; 7 bases map to TRBD1. The CDR3 spans 15 residues. Germline CDR1 is SNHLY and CDR2 is FYNNEI. V gave up 7 bases and J gave up 4 bases; unmatched junction bases: 9. The DNA for the CDR3 is TGTGCCAGCACCACAAAGGGGACAGTTAATGAAAAACTGTTTTTT. This translates into CASTTKGTVNEKLFF. Filled out from reference TRBV2 and TRBJ1-4, the complete variable domain reads EPEVTQTPSHQVTQMGQEVILRCVPISNHLYFYWYRQILGQKVEFLVSFYNNEISEKSEIFDDQFSVERPDGSNFTLKIRSTKLEDSAMYFCASTTKGTVNEKLFFGSGTQLSVL.

This clone was detected only a few times. The rearrangement links TRBV19 to TRBJ1-1; TRBD1 might be the D (6 bases). CDR1 and CDR2 (germline): LNHDA, SQIVND (reference sequence). CDR3 size: 12 residues. Trimming stripped 9 bases from V and 7 bases from J, with 15 bases between. CDR3 nucleotides: TGTGCCAGCACCACAGGGAGAATTGAAGCTTTCTTT. Translation gives CASTTGRIEAFF.

In this sample, this clone turned up a few times. The V gene is TRBV7-2, the J gene TRBJ2-1, with D unclear. Germline loops: CDR1 SGHTA, CDR2 FQGNSA. The CDR3 consists of 13 residues. The V end was cut by 5 bases, the J end by 5 bases, with 10 bases between. The CDR3 protein is CASSPSVDNEQFF. Here the CDR3 DNA reads TGTGCCAGCAGCCCCTCCGTGGACAATGAGCAGTTCTTC.

V is TRBV30 and J is TRBJ1-6; D possibly corresponds to TRBD1 (5 bases). Trimming pared 0 bases from V and 2 bases from J, leaving 8 bases between. CDR1 and CDR2 (germline): GTSNPN, SVGIG (reference sequence). The CDR3 contains 15 residues. In nucleotides, the CDR3 is TGTGCCTGGAGTGTACGGGGGACCTATAATTCACCCCTCCACTTT. Amino acid sequence: CAWSVRGTYNSPLHF.

J is TRBJ1-1 and V is TRBV5-1; 7 bases are a match to TRBD1. Germline V gene data show CDR1 as SGHRS and CDR2 as YFSETQ. V shed 4 bases and J 0 bases; nucleotides not matched to a gene: 6. CDR3 size: 15 residues. The CDR3, as DNA: TGCGCCAGCAGCCCTCAGACAGGGATGAACACTGAAGCTTTCTTT. Its translation: CASSPQTGMNTEAFF.